The 14 T cell receptor beta chains reported below all come from one sample, sequenced in a study of blood T cell repertoires in COVID-19. Generated by immunoSEQ multiplex PCR, the TCRdb table keeps only in-frame clones and is missing some. The table includes about 44,000 clones, approximately 82% detected once. Sequenced: peripheral blood. Every receptor here comes from a woman in her 70s with acute or convalescent COVID-19.

The J gene is TRBJ1-1, the V gene TRBV10-2; D might be TRBD1 (6 bases). Germline V gene sequence: CDR1 WSHSY, CDR2 SAAADI. CDR3 size: 16 residues. Trimming took 5 bases from V and 0 from J, leaving 16 bases between them. Here the CDR3 reads CASSYQGNDLNTEAFF. CDR3 in DNA: TGCGCCAGCAGTTATCAGGGGAATGACTTGAACACTGAAGCTTTCTTT.

The gene calls are TRBV11-3 and TRBJ2-1; D remains unclear. The CDR3 is 13 residues long. V was shortened by 5 bases and J by 6 bases, with 11 bases between the two germline ends. Germline V gives CDR1 SGHNT, CDR2 YENEEA. The CDR3 loop is CASSPGSSNEQFF. CDR3 nucleotides: TGTGCCAGCAGCCCGGGTTCATCCAATGAGCAGTTCTTC.

This clone was detected only a few times. The chain combines TRBV19 with TRBJ1-6; 9 nucleotides agree with TRBD1. The CDR3 runs to 13 residues. V lost 8 bases, J lost 9 bases, and 5 bases stayed unmatched. The germline V gene encodes CDR1 LNHDA and CDR2 SQIVND (reference sequence). CDR3 region: CASFGQGSSPLHF. CDR3 nucleotide sequence: TGTGCCAGTTTCGGACAGGGGTCTTCACCCCTCCACTTT. The complete variable domain, with remaining parts taken from reference TRBV19 and TRBJ1-6, reads DGGITQSPKYLFRKEGQNVTLSCEQNLNHDAMYWYRQDPGQGLRLIYYSQIVNDFQKGDIAEGYSVSREKKESFPLTVTSAQKNPTAFYLCASFGQGSSPLHFGNGTRLTVT.

J is TRBJ2-1 and V is TRBV5-1, with D perhaps matching TRBD1 (6 bases). Looked up from germline, CDR1 is SGHRS and CDR2 is YFSETQ. Deletions cut 4 bases from V and 6 bases from J, with 14 bases between. This CDR3 comprises 14 residues. Written as DNA, the CDR3 is TGCGCCAGCAGCGACTGGACAGAGCGCAATGAGCAGTTCTTC. It encodes CASSDWTERNEQFF.

The gene calls are TRBV9 and TRBJ2-1; 7 bases map to TRBD2. After removal of 0 bases from V and 3 bases from J, the junction contained 9 bases not matched to a gene. The CDR3 is 17 residues long. The V gene's germline CDR1 is SGDLS and CDR2 YYNGEE. The CDR3 sequence: CASSVEVKTSSYNEQFF. CDR3 coding DNA: TGTGCCAGCAGCGTAGAAGTAAAGACTAGCAGCTACAATGAGCAGTTCTTC.

This clone has just a few counts. CDR3 nucleotides: TGCGCCAGCAGCCAAGCCGATACAGGGGATCAGCCCCAGCATTTT. Its translation: CASSQADTGDQPQHF. The V and J genes are TRBV4-1 and TRBJ1-5; 7 nucleotides match TRBD1. There are 15 residues in the CDR3. Germline V lookup: CDR1 MGHRA, CDR2 YSYEKL. The trim removed 1 base at V and 5 bases at J, leaving 5 bases unmatched.

The rearrangement joins TRBV7-8 to TRBJ1-1; D is perhaps TRBD1 (5 bases). V was cut by 7 bases and J by 2 bases, with 20 bases left in between. The CDR3 has 16 residues. Germline V lookup: CDR1 SGHVS, CDR2 FQNEAQ. The CDR3 nucleotides are TGTGCCAGCAACAAACCCATCGACAGCTCCAACACTGAAGCTTTCTTT. Translating gives CASNKPIDSSNTEAFF.

This chain uses TRBV11-2 with TRBJ1-2, with D possibly TRBD1 on 6 matching bases. Germline V CDR1 and CDR2: SGHAT, FQNNGV. V was pared by 1 base and J by 8 bases, with 11 bases between. The CDR3 has 13 residues. CDR3 residues: CASSLAGAQGYTF. For the CDR3, the DNA is TGTGCCAGCAGCTTAGCAGGGGCGCAGGGCTACACCTTC.

The rearrangement uses TRBV15 and TRBJ2-4, with TRBD2 as a possible D gene (5 bases). This CDR3 has 18 amino acids. Trimming removed 3 bases at V and 1 base at J, with 19 bases between. Germline V lookup: CDR1 LNHNV, CDR2 YYDKDF (reference sequence). As DNA, the CDR3 is TGTGCCACCAGCAGGCCCCTAGGGAGCGGTGGGGCCAAAAACATTCAGTACTTC. Translated: CATSRPLGSGGAKNIQYF.

The genes are TRBV24-1 and TRBJ2-1, with D uncertain. CDR1 is KGHDR and CDR2 is SFDVKD in the germline V gene. There are 11 residues in the CDR3. V was cut by 5 bases and J by 6 bases, with 4 bases left in between. Here the CDR3 reads CATSAVNEQFF. CDR3 sequence (DNA): TGTGCCACCAGTGCGGTCAATGAGCAGTTCTTC.

With regard to this clone: The sample carries other DNA sequences with the same CDR3. V gene TRBV20-1 combines with J gene TRBJ1-1; D gene ambiguous. V shed 6 bases and J shed 2 bases, with 7 bases lying between them. Germline lookup yields CDR1 DFQATT and CDR2 SNEGSKA (reference sequence). CDR3 size: 11 residues. Here the CDR3 DNA reads TGCAGTGCCCAGACAAACACTGAAGCTTTCTTT. Translation gives CSAQTNTEAFF.

V gene TRBV11-2 combines with J gene TRBJ1-2, with D possibly matching TRBD1 (5 bases). V dropped 5 bases and J dropped 6 bases, with 16 bases sitting between them. Germline V gene lookup returns CDR1 SGHAT and CDR2 FQNNGV. The CDR3 is made up of 14 amino acids. The CDR3 nucleotides read TGTGCCAGCAGCCTTAGGGAGGGCAGGGATGGCTACACCTTC. It encodes CASSLREGRDGYTF.

J is TRBJ2-2 and V is TRBV5-1; TRBD1 agrees at 9 bases. V dropped 7 bases and J dropped 6; count of bases not matched to a gene: 7. The length of the CDR3 is 14 residues. Germline-derived CDR1 and CDR2 are SGHRS and YFSETQ. The CDR3 loop is CASGRTGDSGELFF. For the CDR3, the DNA is TGCGCCAGCGGGCGGACAGGGGATTCCGGGGAGCTGTTTTTT.

The CDR3 DNA follows: TGTGCCAGTACCGGACAGAGGTATAGCAATCAGCCCCAGCATTTT. It translates to CASTGQRYSNQPQHF. The gene calls are TRBV19 and TRBJ1-5; a possible D gene is TRBD1 (6 bases). The germline V and J ends were trimmed by 7 bases and 0 bases, with 13 bases remaining between them. CDR3 length: 15 amino acids. Germline lookup yields CDR1 LNHDA and CDR2 SQIVND (reference sequence).